The 3 T cell receptor beta chains below come from one sample, sequenced in a study of identical twins. Using its own MiXCR run on the 5' RACE reads, TCRdb lists one record per CDR3 protein. Of 210,000 or so distinct CDR3 sequences listed, 7.5% were seen once; the top ten hold less than 2.5%. The data were also submitted as part of a second study, on yellow fever vaccine responses in identical twins.

Sequences were obtained from memory (CD45RO+) T cells sorted from blood. The receptors come from a woman aged 18-30 years in good health.

V and J are TRBV29-1 and TRBJ2-7; 8 bases are shared with TRBD1. Germline V lookup: CDR1 SQVTM, CDR2 ANQGSEA. V gave up 6 bases and J gave up 3 bases; unmatched junction bases: 16. This CDR3 is 16 amino acids long. CDR3 residues: CSVLKTQGAEFYEQYF. The DNA for the CDR3 is TGCAGCGTCTTAAAAACTCAGGGGGCCGAGTTCTACGAGCAGTACTTC.

V gene TRBV6-1 combines with J gene TRBJ2-7, with 13 bases fitting TRBD2. J was trimmed by 0 bases and V by 6 bases; bases with no gene match: 2. CDR1 is MNHNS and CDR2 is SASEGT in the germline V gene. The CDR3 runs 15 residues. CDR3 residues: CASRRLAGGSYEQYF. The DNA of the CDR3 is TGTGCCAGCAGGAGACTAGCGGGGGGCTCCTACGAGCAGTACTTC.

This clonotype was seen repeatedly, ten times or more. The gene calls are TRBV5-1 and TRBJ2-1, with 7 nucleotides matching TRBD2. Germline values: CDR1 SGHRS, CDR2 YFSETQ. The CDR3 loop spans 15 amino acids. Trimming took 5 bases from V and 4 from J; bases not matched to a gene: 9. The CDR3 coding sequence is TGCGCCAGCAGTCTAGCTAGCGGTTCTTACAATGAGCAGTTCTTC. Amino acid sequence: CASSLASGSYNEQFF.